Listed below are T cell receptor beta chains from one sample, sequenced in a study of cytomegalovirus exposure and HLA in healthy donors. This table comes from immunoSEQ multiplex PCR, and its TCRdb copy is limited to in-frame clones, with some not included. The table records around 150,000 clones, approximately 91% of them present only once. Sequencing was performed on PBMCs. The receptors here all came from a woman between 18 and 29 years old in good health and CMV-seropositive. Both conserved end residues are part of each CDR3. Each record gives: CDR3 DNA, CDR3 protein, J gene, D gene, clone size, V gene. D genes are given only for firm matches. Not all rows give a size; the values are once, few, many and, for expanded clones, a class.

TGTGCCAGCAGCTTTGACAGTTCATCCTACGAGCAGTACTTC CASSFDSSSYEQYF TRBJ2-7 NA NA TRBV11-3
TGCGCCAGCAGCCCCCACACAAGTCAGGGGCAGAATGAAAAACTGTTTTTT CASSPHTSQGQNEKLFF TRBJ1-4 NA NA TRBV4-1
TGTGCCAGCAGCCAGGCCGATTATGAGCAGTTCTTC CASSQADYEQFF TRBJ2-1 NA NA TRBV14
TGCGCCAGCAGCCAAGATCGCCAACGGGTAAACGAGCAGTACTTC CASSQDRQRVNEQYF TRBJ2-7 NA NA TRBV4-3
TGCGCCAGCAGCCAAGATCCCGACAGAATCACAGATACGCAGTATTTT CASSQDPDRITDTQYF TRBJ2-3 NA once TRBV4-1
TGTGCCAGCAGCTTAGCGGCTCGGGGGGGCCAAGAGACCCAGTACTTC CASSLAARGGQETQYF TRBJ2-5 TRBD2 NA TRBV7-2
TGTGCCAGCAGCTTTGGAGCGTCGGGTGAGCAGTTCTTC CASSFGASGEQFF TRBJ2-1 NA few TRBV5-6
TGTGCCAGCAGCCGTACCCAGGGACAGGGGTCCTACAATGAGCAGTTCTTC CASSRTQGQGSYNEQFF TRBJ2-1 TRBD1 NA TRBV9
TGCGCCAGCAGCCAAGCGGATCAGGGGGCTGGGACTGAAGCTTTCTTT CASSQADQGAGTEAFF TRBJ1-1 TRBD1 NA TRBV4-3
TGTGCCAGCAGCGGCACCGGGGATCACGAGCAGTACTTC CASSGTGDHEQYF TRBJ2-7 NA NA TRBV9
TGCGCCAGCAGCCCTAACACAGGGCAGCACTACGAGCAGTACTTC CASSPNTGQHYEQYF TRBJ2-7 NA NA TRBV5-1
TGTGCCAGCAGCTTAGTGGTAGCGGGAGGGCCTACGAATGAGCAGTTCTTC CASSLVVAGGPTNEQFF TRBJ2-1 TRBD2 NA TRBV11-1
TGCAGCGTTGAAGTTTTTCAGGGGAACAATGAGCAGTTCTTC CSVEVFQGNNEQFF TRBJ2-1 NA NA TRBV29-1
TGTGCTAGTGCTCTAACTAGCGGGATCGGAACAGATACGCAGTATTTT CASALTSGIGTDTQYF TRBJ2-3 TRBD2 NA TRBV12-5